This T cell receptor (beta chain) appears in the sequencing data of a study of T cell clusters in autoimmune cytopenias. The CDR3 is made up of 14 amino acids. Per the germline V gene, CDR1 is SGHRS and CDR2 is YFSETQ. Each sample's input was approximately 270 ng genomic DNA, 40,000 or so genome equivalents. Multiplex touch-down PCR amplified TRB using TRB-A and TRB-B pools in one tube. TCRdb re-called the multiplex PCR reads; one entry per CDR3 protein, DNA not given. The table lists 6,600 or so distinct CDR3 sequences. A further study also used this sample, focusing on T cell repertoires in aging, cancer and after chemotherapy. From that second work: The full dataset contained several million TCR reads.

This chain links TRBV5-1 with TRBJ2-3; the TRBD2 assignment by TCRdb is unverifiable without DNA. Sample: peripheral blood. The receptor was isolated from a human donor in good health. The chain's CDR3 is CASSTGLSTDTQYF. The whole variable domain, filled in from reference TRBV5-1 and TRBJ2-3, reads KAGVTQTPRYLIKTRGQQVTLSCSPISGHRSVSWYQQTPGQGLQFLFEYFSETQRNKGNFPGRFSGRQFSNSRSEMNVSTLELGDSALYLCASSTGLSTDTQYFGPGTRLTVL.